Sequencing of this TCR beta chain was carried out in a study of regulatory T cells in long-lasting Graves disease. To make TCR beta libraries, researchers used iRepertoire HTBI primers and Arm-PCR of CDR3 regions. Using its own MiXCR run on the multiplex PCR reads, TCRdb lists one record per CDR3 protein. This sample has around 400,000 distinct CDR3 sequences; approximately 12% occur once, and the top ten carry approximately 17%. This clonotype appeared many times. What it binds is unknown. Trimming removed 6 bases at V and 0 bases at J, with 15 bases between. CDR1 is MNHEY and CDR2 is SVGEGT in the germline V gene. The CDR3 totals 15 residues. The time point denotes: newly diagnosed GD, antithyroid drugs for less than 3 months. RNA extracted from PBMCs served as the sequencing template. The study's findings and limits: Newly diagnosed disease favored TRBV20-1 and TRBJ2-1 over persistent disease. Sharing of public clonotypes was greater in persistent patients (roughly 2,900) than in new patients (around 1,000).

These data were also reused for a study on T cells in Graves' hyperthyroidism and ophthalmopathy. As that study records: Hyperthyroidism patients were newly diagnosed, had disease duration under 2 months, and were aged 18 to 65 years. The study used the HTBI primer set for a first-round RT-PCR of the TCR CDR3.

The source of this sequence is a woman in her late teens or twenties with Graves disease. This chain links TRBV6-2 or TRBV6-3 with TRBJ2-7; D is perhaps TRBD1 (6 bases). Sequenced here: peripheral blood mononuclear cells (PBMCs), sampled at new diagnosis, from a patient treated with antithyroid drugs. CDR3 nucleotide sequence: TGTGCCAGCAGAGCTGTGGACAGCCGCTCCTACGAGCAGTACTTC. Amino acid sequence: CASRAVDSRSYEQYF.